This T cell receptor (beta chain) was obtained from a study of control samples from healthy donors and cancer patients. Libraries were prepared by immunoSEQ multiplex PCR; TCRdb keeps only in-frame clonotypes and omits some of them. The data show approximately 97,000 clones, roughly 92% seen once. Germline V gene sequence: CDR1 DFQATT, CDR2 SNEGSKA (reference sequence). The CDR3 is made up of 15 amino acids. With V trimmed by 3 bases and J by 5 bases, 9 bases remained unmatched. V gene TRBV20-1 combines with J gene TRBJ1-4; 7 bases are shared with TRBD1. Sequenced sample: blood. This clonotype was obtained from a human donor in good health. The donor label of this sample is uncertain. CDR3 sequence: CSASARGKGNEKLFF. In nucleotides, the CDR3 is TGCAGTGCTAGTGCCAGGGGGAAGGGGAATGAAAAACTGTTTTTT.